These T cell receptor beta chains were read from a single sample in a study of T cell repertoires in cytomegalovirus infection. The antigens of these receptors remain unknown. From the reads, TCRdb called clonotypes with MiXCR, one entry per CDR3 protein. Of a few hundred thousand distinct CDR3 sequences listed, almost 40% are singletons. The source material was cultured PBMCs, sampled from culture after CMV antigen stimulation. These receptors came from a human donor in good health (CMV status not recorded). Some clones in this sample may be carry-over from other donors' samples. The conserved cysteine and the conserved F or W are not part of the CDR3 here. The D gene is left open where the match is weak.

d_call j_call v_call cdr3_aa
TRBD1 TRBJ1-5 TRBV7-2 ASSLGDRELQPQH
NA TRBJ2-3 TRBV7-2 ASSLANLPDTQY
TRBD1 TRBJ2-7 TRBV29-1 SSQTGDEQY
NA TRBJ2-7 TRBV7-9 AGSQEYEQY
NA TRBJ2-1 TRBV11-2 ASSSSGDPNYYNEQF
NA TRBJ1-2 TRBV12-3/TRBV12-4 ASSIAGVYT
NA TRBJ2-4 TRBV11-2 ASSFGQPLDIQY
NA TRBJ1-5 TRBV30 AWSVSIGRQPQH
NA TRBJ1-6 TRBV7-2 ASSRQLRSSYNSPLH
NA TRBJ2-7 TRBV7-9 ASSPRGGDEQY
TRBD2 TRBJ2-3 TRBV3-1 ASSPWTSGTDTQY
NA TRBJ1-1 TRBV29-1 SASRVLLMDTEAF
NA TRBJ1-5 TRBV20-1 SAKGGANQPQH
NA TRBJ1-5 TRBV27 ASSPTQYSNQPQH
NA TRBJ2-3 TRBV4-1 ASSQDKESALVAGQY
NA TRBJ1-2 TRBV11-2 ASSLGGPTNYGYT
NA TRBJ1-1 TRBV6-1 ASTGPTQDWNTEAF
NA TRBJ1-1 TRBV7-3 ASNPPARTMNTEAF
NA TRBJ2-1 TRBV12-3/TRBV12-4 ASSSSGARYNEQF
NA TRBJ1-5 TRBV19 ASTRWESNQPQH
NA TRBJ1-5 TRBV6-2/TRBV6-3 ASSRADSNQPQH
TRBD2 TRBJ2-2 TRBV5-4 ASSLRSGRGTGELF
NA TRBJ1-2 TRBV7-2 ASSLGFVDHGYT
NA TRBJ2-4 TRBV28 ASSLISKGIQY
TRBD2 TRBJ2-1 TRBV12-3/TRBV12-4 ASSRGSGGNEQF
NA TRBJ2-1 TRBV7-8 ASSAQWATGNEQF
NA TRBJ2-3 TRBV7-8 ASSPIASTDTQY
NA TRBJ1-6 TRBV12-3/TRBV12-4 ASSFAGTHNSPLH
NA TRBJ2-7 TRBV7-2 ASSLAGTQISEQY
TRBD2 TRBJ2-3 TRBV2 ASRGTSGGLSTDTQY
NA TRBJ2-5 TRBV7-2 ASSAGFGETQY
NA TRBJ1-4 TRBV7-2 ASSSTGSFEKLF
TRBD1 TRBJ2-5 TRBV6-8 ASRADRGRDSYQETQY
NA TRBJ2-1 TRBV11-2 ASSNQAGYNEQF
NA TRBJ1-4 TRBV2 ASSLDSPPL
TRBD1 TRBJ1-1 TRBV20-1 SGHRGGGTEAF
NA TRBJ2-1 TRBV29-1 SVVGTYGNEQF
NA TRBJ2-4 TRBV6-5 ASSSLDSGNIQY
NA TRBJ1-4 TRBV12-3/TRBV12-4 ASSKQGTNEKLF
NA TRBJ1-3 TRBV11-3 ASSLGRSPGNTIY
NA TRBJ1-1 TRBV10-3 AILDPSGHGTEAF
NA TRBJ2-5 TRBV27 ASRPIPDVGETQY
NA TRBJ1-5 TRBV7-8 ASSPFRIRKSDSNQPQH
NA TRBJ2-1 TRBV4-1 ASSQERGVKNNEQF
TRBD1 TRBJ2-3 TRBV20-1 SAGPRGDTQY
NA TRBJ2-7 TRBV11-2 ASSSRGVHEQY
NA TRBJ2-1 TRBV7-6 ASSLEQEQF
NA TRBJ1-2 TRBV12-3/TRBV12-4 ASTPLSGTPGGYT
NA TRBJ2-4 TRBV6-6 ASGSSVAKNIQY
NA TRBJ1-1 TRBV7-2 ASSLAAGFLTEAF
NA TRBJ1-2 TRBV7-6 ASSPRPAGHYGYT
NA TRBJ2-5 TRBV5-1 ASSKKSRETQY
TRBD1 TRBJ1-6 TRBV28 ASRTWTGVYNSPLH
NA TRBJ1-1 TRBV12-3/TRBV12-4 ASSPIATSGRAF
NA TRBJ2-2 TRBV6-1 ASRATGLPPGELF
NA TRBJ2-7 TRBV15 ATSRVVAGPGEQY
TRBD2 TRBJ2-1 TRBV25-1 ASKGLGHDEQF
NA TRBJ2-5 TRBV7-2 ASSLDRPSGTQY
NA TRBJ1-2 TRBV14 ASSQSRGDGYT
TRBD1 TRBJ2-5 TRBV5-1 ASSGTGGEGETQY